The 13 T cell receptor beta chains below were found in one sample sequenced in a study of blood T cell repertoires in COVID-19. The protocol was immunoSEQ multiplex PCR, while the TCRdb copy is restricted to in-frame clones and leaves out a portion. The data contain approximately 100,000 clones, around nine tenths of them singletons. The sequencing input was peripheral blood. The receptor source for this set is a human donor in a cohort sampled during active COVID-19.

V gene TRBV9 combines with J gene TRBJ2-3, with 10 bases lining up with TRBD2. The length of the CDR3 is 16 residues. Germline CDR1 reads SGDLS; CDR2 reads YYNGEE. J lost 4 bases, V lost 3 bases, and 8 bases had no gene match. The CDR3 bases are TGTGCCAGCAGCGCCAGCGGGGGGGCCTTCGCAGATACGCAGTATTTT. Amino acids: CASSASGGAFADTQYF.

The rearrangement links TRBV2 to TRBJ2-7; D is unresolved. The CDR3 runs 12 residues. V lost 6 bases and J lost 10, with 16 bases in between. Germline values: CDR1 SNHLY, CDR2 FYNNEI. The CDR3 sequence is CASRGTVESQYF. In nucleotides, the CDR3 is TGTGCCAGCAGAGGCACAGTCGAGTCTCAGTACTTC.

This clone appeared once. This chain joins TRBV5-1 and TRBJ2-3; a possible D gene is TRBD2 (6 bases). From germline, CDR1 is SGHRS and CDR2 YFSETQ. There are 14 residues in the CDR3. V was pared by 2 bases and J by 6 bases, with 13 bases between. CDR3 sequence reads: CASSLGHREDTQYF. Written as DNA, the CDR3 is TGCGCCAGCAGCTTAGGACATCGGGAGGATACGCAGTATTTT.

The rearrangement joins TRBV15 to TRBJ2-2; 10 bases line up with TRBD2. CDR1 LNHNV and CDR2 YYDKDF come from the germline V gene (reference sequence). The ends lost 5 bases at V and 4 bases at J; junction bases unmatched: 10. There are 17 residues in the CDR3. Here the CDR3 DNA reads TGTGCCACCAGCGATAGGAGGATAGCGGGAGGCACCGGGGAGCTGTTTTTT. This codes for CATSDRRIAGGTGELFF.

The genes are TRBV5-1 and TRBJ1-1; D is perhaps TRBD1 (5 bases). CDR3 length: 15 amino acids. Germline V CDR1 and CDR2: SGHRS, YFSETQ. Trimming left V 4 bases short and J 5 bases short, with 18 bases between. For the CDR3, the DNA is TGCGCCAGCAGCGGTGCGACAGCTGTTTGGACTGAAGCTTTCTTT. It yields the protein CASSGATAVWTEAFF.

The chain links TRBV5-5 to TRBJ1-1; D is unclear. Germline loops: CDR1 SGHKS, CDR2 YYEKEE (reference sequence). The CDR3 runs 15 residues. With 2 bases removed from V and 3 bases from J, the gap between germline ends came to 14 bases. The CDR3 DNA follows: TGTGCCAGCAGCTTTCTGGCCCGCGGGCACACTGAAGCTTTCTTT. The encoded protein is CASSFLARGHTEAFF.

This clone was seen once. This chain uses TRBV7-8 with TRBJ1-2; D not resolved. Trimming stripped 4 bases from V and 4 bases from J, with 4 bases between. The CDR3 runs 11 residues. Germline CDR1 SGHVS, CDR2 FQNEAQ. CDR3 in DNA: TGTGCCAGCAGCTCGTTCTATGGCTACACCTTC. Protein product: CASSSFYGYTF. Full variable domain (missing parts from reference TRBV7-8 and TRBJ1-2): GAGVSQSPRYKVAKRGQDVALRCDPISGHVSLFWYQQALGQGPEFLTYFQNEAQLDKSGLPSDRFFAERPEGSVSTLKIQRTQQEDSAVYLCASSSFYGYTFGSGTRLTVV.

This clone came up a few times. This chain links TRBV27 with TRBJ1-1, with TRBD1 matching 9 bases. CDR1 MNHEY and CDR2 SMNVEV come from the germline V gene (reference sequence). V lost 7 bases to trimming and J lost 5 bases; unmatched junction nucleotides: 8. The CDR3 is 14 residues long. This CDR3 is CASTLGQGYTEAFF. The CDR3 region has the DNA TGTGCCAGCACCCTGGGACAGGGTTATACTGAAGCTTTCTTT.

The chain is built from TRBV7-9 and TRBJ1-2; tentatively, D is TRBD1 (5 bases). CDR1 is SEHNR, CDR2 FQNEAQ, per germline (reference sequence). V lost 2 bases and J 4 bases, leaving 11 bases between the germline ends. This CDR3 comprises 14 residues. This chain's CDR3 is CASSLSRVGYGYTF. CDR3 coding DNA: TGTGCCAGCAGCTTAAGCAGGGTGGGCTATGGCTACACCTTC.

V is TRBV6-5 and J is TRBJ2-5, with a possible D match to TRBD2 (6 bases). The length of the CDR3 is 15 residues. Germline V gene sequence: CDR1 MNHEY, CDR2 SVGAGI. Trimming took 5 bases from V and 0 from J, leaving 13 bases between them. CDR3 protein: CASSPLRDYQETQYF. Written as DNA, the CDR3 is TGTGCCAGCAGTCCGCTCCGGGACTACCAAGAGACCCAGTACTTC.

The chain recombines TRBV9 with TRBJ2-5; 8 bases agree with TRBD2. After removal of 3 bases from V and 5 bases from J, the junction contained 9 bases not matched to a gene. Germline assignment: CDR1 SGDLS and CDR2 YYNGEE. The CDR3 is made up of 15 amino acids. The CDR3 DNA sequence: TGTGCCAGCAGCGGACGACTAGCGACCTGGGAGACCCAGTACTTC. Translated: CASSGRLATWETQYF.

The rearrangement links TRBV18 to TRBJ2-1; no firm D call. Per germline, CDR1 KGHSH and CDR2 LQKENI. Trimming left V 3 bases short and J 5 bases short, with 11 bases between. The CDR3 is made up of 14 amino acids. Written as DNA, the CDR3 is TGTGCCAGCTCACCGGTTGGCAAAAACAATGAGCAGTTCTTC. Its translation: CASSPVGKNNEQFF.

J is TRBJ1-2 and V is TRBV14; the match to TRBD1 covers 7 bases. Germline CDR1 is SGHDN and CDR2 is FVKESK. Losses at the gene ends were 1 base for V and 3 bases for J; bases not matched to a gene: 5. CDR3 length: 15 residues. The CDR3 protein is CASSQVAGGDYGYTF. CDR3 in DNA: TGTGCCAGCAGCCAAGTGGCAGGGGGTGACTATGGCTACACCTTC. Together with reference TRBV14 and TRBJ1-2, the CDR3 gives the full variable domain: EAGVTQFPSHSVIEKGQTVTLRCDPISGHDNLYWYRRVMGKEIKFLLHFVKESKQDESGMPNNRFLAERTGGTYSTLKVQPAELEDSGVYFCASSQVAGGDYGYTFGSGTRLTVV.